Below, one TCR beta chain is given with its context. Its antigen specificity is not known. No much larger clone exists at a distance of one base, and base qualities are not known. V is pruned by 5 bases and J by 0 bases, leaving 8 bases of the junction without a gene match. CDR1 is given as SGHRS and CDR2 as YFSETQ, both from the germline V gene. The CDR3 spans 16 residues, from the cysteine through the phenylalanine. Only the CDR3 portion is preserved as DNA: 48 bases, with reading frame beginning at the first base. The collaborating institutions used their own protocols to collect whole blood in K2EDTA tubes. For TCRbeta analysis, collaborators shipped samples as frozen whole blood, isolated PBMCs, or DNA extracted from either of those sample types. TCRbeta CDR3 regions were amplified from genomic DNA by means of the immunoSEQ Assay, a bias-controlled multiplex PCR. Per the original workflow: Nucleated cell counts per sample were estimated from amplification of reference gene primers within the assay. To quantify the absolute abundance of each unique TCRbeta CDR3 rearrangement, sequence reads were collapsed and filtered. For each sample, productive Simpson clonality was calculated as the square root of Simpson's diversity index over productive rearrangements. TCRdb retrieved this table from immuneACCESS and kept in-frame rearrangements only. Not all clones are present; in checked studies, unresolved V genes account for under half, and no reason is known for the remainder. V and J calls and clone size are as listed in that table; D and trimming were resolved from the DNA. This sample holds approximately 250,000 clones; 80% to 90% were observed only once. The ten largest clonotypes hold under 5.5% of the sample.

This entry belongs to a study of blood T cell repertoires in COVID-19 (dated by TCRdb to about 2020). For the study in its entirety: Collaborator samples came from the United States, Italy and Spain and covered acute and convalescent phases of COVID-19. The prospective study material was composed of cDNA or gDNA derived from T cells, B-cell-depleted T cells, or PBMCs. Deeply sampled blood TCRbeta repertoires from subjects exposed to, actively infected with, or recovered from COVID-19 were included in the dataset. A freely available public database, intended as a resource for researchers studying the immune response to SARS-CoV-2, is where the repertoires were released. Samples came from the ongoing ImmuneRACE study (first 160 participants) plus 1,254 subjects from 6 global collaborators. The sample metadata nearly always contained a de-identified subject ID, COVID-19 status, age in years and sex. HLA class I and class II types, where available, came from metadata supplied by the sample provider rather than from assay-based typing. Findings and caveats that apply to the study as a whole: How much clinical and demographic metadata was included differed by source and by participant, and the metadata was provided uncurated.

This chain is built from TRBV5-1 and TRBJ1-3, with 7 bases matching TRBD1. Material: peripheral blood. The source of this sequence is a man in his 60s with acute or convalescent COVID-19. The CDR3: CASSRGTALSGNTIYF. The sequence in DNA is TGCGCCAGCAGTCGCGGGACAGCGCTCTCTGGAAACACCATATATTTT. Reference TRBV5-1 and TRBJ1-3 proteins supply the regions before and after the CDR3; the full variable domain is: KAGVTQTPRYLIKTRGQQVTLSCSPISGHRSVSWYQQTPGQGLQFLFEYFSETQRNKGNFPGRFSGRQFSNSRSEMNVSTLELGDSALYLCASSRGTALSGNTIYFGEGSWLTVV.